The 25 T cell receptor beta chains below all came from one sample that was sequenced in a study of graft-versus-host responses after intestinal transplantation. This table comes from immunoSEQ multiplex PCR, and its TCRdb copy is limited to in-frame clones, with some not included. The table lists tens of thousands of clones, about 95% of them singletons, with 0.23% in the top ten. Their antigens are not known. Sequences were derived from unstimulated CD8+ T cells sorted from spleen or lymph node cells, sampled before transplant. The receptors derive from a human donor who was the organ donor for an intestinal transplant.

The J gene is TRBJ2-4, the V gene TRBV11-3; D unclear. The CDR3 contains 13 residues. The V end lost 8 bases, the J end lost 0 bases, and 8 bases lay between the germline ends. Germline CDR1 SGHNT, CDR2 YENEEA. CDR3 nucleotides: TGTGCCAGCCTCAGCCTAGCCAAAAACATTCAGTACTTC. Its protein is CASLSLAKNIQYF.

The V call is TRBV7-6, the J call TRBJ2-5, with TRBD2 matching over 12 bases. Unmatched junction bases numbered 14, after V lost 6 bases and J lost 3 bases. Germline CDR1 is SGHVS and CDR2 is FNYEAQ. The CDR3 sequence is 18 residues long. The CDR3 coding sequence is TGTGCCAGCAGTAGGATACTAGCGGGGGGACCCATAGAAGAGACCCAGTACTTC. Encoded protein: CASSRILAGGPIEETQYF.

The gene calls are TRBV28 and TRBJ1-1; D is possibly TRBD1 (5 bases). The germline CDR1 and CDR2 sequences are MDHEN and SYDVKM. V dropped 5 bases and J dropped 1 base, with 8 bases sitting between them. The CDR3 is 13 residues long. The DNA for the CDR3 is TGTGCCAGCAGTCCCGGACAGAACACTGAAGCTTTCTTT. The encoded protein is CASSPGQNTEAFF.

The chain combines TRBV30 with TRBJ2-1; TRBD2 agrees at 13 bases. CDR1 GTSNPN and CDR2 SVGIG come from the germline V gene (reference sequence). J gave up 8 bases and V 0 bases, and 4 bases lay outside the gene matches. CDR3 length: 15 residues. The CDR3 is CAWSVTLAGGHEQFF. In nucleotides, the CDR3 is TGTGCCTGGAGTGTAACACTAGCGGGGGGGCATGAGCAGTTCTTC.

This clone was seen once. The chain recombines TRBV4-1 with TRBJ1-1, with 9 positions matching TRBD1. J was trimmed by 6 bases and V by 3 bases; bases with no gene match: 8. Germline CDR1 reads MGHRA; CDR2 reads YSYEKL. The CDR3 is 15 residues long. The CDR3 DNA sequence: TGCGCCAGCAGCCAGGTGGGGACAGGGTCCTCTGAAGCTTTCTTT. Translation: CASSQVGTGSSEAFF.

The chain uses TRBV6-5 and TRBJ2-2; D not resolved. Trimming pared 5 bases from V and 8 bases from J, leaving 9 bases between. Germline V gene lookup returns CDR1 MNHEY and CDR2 SVGAGI. CDR3 size: 12 residues. This CDR3 reads CASSLEAGELFF. CDR3 DNA sequence: TGTGCCAGCAGTCTCGAAGCGGGGGAGCTGTTTTTT.

This CDR3 reads CARSQTGARAPGYTF. The CDR3, as DNA: TGTGCCAGAAGCCAGACAGGGGCCCGGGCCCCTGGCTACACCTTC. V gene TRBV7-5 combines with J gene TRBJ1-2; TRBD1, the table's D call, lacks a check against the DNA. TRBV7-5 is a recognized pseudogene. The CDR3 consists of 15 residues.

This chain connects TRBV9 to TRBJ2-2; D is possibly TRBD1 (5 bases). Germline values: CDR1 SGDLS, CDR2 YYNGEE. V lost 0 bases, J lost 4 bases, and 10 bases lay in between. The CDR3 extends over 15 amino acids. The CDR3 region has the DNA TGTGCCAGCAGCGTAGGGGGCGGAATCACCGGGGAGCTGTTTTTT. This sequence encodes CASSVGGGITGELFF.

The gene calls are TRBV5-1 and TRBJ1-1, with D possibly being TRBD1 (5 bases). The CDR3 spans 13 residues. The V and J ends lost 1 base and 5 bases respectively, with 9 bases between them. Germline V CDR1 and CDR2: SGHRS, YFSETQ. The CDR3 loop is CASSLSGGTEAFF. In nucleotides, the CDR3 is TGCGCCAGCAGCTTGTCGGGGGGGACTGAAGCTTTCTTT. The full variable domain, its missing parts supplied by reference TRBV5-1 and TRBJ1-1, is KAGVTQTPRYLIKTRGQQVTLSCSPISGHRSVSWYQQTPGQGLQFLFEYFSETQRNKGNFPGRFSGRQFSNSRSEMNVSTLELGDSALYLCASSLSGGTEAFFGQGTRLTVV.

The chain uses TRBV4-2 and TRBJ1-4, with TRBD1 matching over 11 bases. Germline values: CDR1 LGHNA, CDR2 YNFKEQ. The CDR3 loop spans 16 amino acids. With 3 bases clipped from V and 8 bases from J, the junction kept 8 bases outside the gene matches. CDR3 nucleotides: TGTGCCAGCAGCCAGAGGGAGGGGACAGGGGGAGAAAAACTGTTTTTT. This encodes CASSQREGTGGEKLFF.

This chain joins TRBV4-2 and TRBJ2-3; TRBD1 or TRBD2 may be the D gene (7 bases each). The CDR3 loop spans 16 amino acids. The V end lost 1 base, the J end lost 4 bases, and 15 bases lay between the germline ends. Germline CDR1 is LGHNA and CDR2 is YNFKEQ. In DNA form, the CDR3 reads TGTGCCAGCAGCCAAGTTCCCAGGGGGGGCTCAGATACGCAGTATTTT. Translating it yields CASSQVPRGGSDTQYF.

The rearrangement links TRBV7-9 to TRBJ2-7; 8 bases align to TRBD1. The V and J ends lost 1 base and 5 bases, in that order; junction bases with no gene match: 10. The CDR3 has 16 amino acids. The V gene's germline CDR1 is SEHNR and CDR2 FQNEAQ (reference sequence). The CDR3 DNA is TGTGCCAGCAGCTTAGTCCCACAGGGGGTGTGGAACGAGCAGTACTTC. Translating gives CASSLVPQGVWNEQYF.

This chain links TRBV27 with TRBJ2-7, with no clear D. V was shortened by 6 bases and J by 4 bases, with 13 bases between the two germline ends. The CDR3 consists of 13 residues. Germline V gives CDR1 MNHEY, CDR2 SMNVEV (reference sequence). CDR3 DNA sequence: TGTGCCAGCAGCACAGACTTGGGGTACGAGCAGTACTTC. Protein product: CASSTDLGYEQYF.

CDR3 sequence (DNA): TGTGCCAGCACCGAACCTCTCGTTGATACGCAGTATTTT. It is translated as CASTEPLVDTQYF. The chain carries TRBV6-8 and TRBJ2-3, with D hard to call. The V gene lost 7 bases and the J gene lost 6 bases, with 14 bases spanning the gap. The CDR3 is 13 residues long. From germline, CDR1 is MNHGY and CDR2 SAAAGT.

The rearrangement joins TRBV9 to TRBJ1-3; no reliable D call. Between the trimmed V and J ends, which lost 2 bases and 0 bases, there was a span of 9 bases. This CDR3 spans 15 amino acids. Germline assignment: CDR1 SGDLS and CDR2 YYNGEE. Here the CDR3 DNA reads TGTGCCAGCAGCGTCTCCGGAAGCTCTGGAAACACCATATATTTT. Translating gives CASSVSGSSGNTIYF.

J is TRBJ1-2 and V is TRBV2; weak D call: TRBD1 (5 bases). CDR1 and CDR2 (germline): SNHLY, FYNNEI. V shed 4 bases and J shed 3 bases, with 15 bases lying between them. The CDR3 spans 15 residues. CDR3 DNA sequence: TGTGCCAGCAGTGCCAGGGCGCTATGGGACTATGGCTACACCTTC. This codes for CASSARALWDYGYTF.

This clone was recorded only once. The chain links TRBV7-9 to TRBJ1-1, with D unresolved. Trimming removed 2 bases at V and 1 base at J, with 5 bases between. The CDR3 has 13 residues. In germline, CDR1 is SEHNR, CDR2 FQNEAQ (reference sequence). The CDR3 DNA sequence: TGTGCCAGCAGCTTATGGGAGAACACTGAAGCTTTCTTT. This codes for CASSLWENTEAFF.

The rearrangement links TRBV5-4 to TRBJ2-1; D is unclear. The length of the CDR3 is 16 residues. The germline V gene has CDR1 SGHNT and CDR2 YYREEE (reference sequence). V was clipped by 4 bases and J by 0 bases, with 14 bases between them. The CDR3 sequence: CASSADPAYSYNEQFF. The DNA of the CDR3 is TGTGCCAGCAGCGCCGATCCTGCCTACTCCTACAATGAGCAGTTCTTC.

The J gene is TRBJ1-4, the V gene TRBV5-8; 8 nucleotides line up with TRBD1. Germline CDR1 SGHTS, CDR2 YDEGEE. There are 14 residues in the CDR3. Trimming cost V 4 bases and J 4 bases; bases outside gene matches: 3. The CDR3 DNA is TGTGCCAGCAGCCTGACAGGGGTTAATGAAAAACTGTTTTTT. Translating gives CASSLTGVNEKLFF.

The DNA for the CDR3 is TGTGCCAGTAGTGGGCGAATCCGGGACAGGGTCTATAGCAATCAGCCCCAGCATTTT. Protein: CASSGRIRDRVYSNQPQHF. The rearrangement joins TRBV19 to TRBJ1-5, with 9 bases matching TRBD1. Germline CDR1 LNHDA, CDR2 SQIVND (reference sequence). The trim removed 5 bases at V and 0 bases at J, leaving 14 bases unmatched. This CDR3 spans 19 amino acids.

In the case of this clone: Other DNA sequences from this sample encode an identical CDR3 as well. The chain recombines TRBV7-9 with TRBJ1-1, with D unclear. Trimming took off 8 bases at V and 1 base at J, with 8 bases between the two ends. This CDR3 has 12 residues. Germline V gene data show CDR1 as SEHNR and CDR2 as FQNEAQ (reference sequence). Here the CDR3 DNA reads TGTGCCAGCCAAAAAGGGAACACTGAAGCTTTCTTT. It translates to CASQKGNTEAFF.

This chain uses TRBV27 with TRBJ1-1, with a tentative D call TRBD1 (5 bases). The germline V and J ends were trimmed by 0 bases and 4 bases, with 12 bases remaining between them. This CDR3 region has 15 residues. CDR1 is MNHEY, CDR2 SMNVEV, per germline (reference sequence). CDR3 sequence: CASSLSPGLGTEAFF. CDR3 coding DNA: TGTGCCAGCAGTTTATCTCCGGGGCTCGGCACTGAAGCTTTCTTT.

V and J are TRBV30 and TRBJ1-5; TRBD1 might be the D (5 bases). Trimming removed 1 base from V and 8 bases from J, with 15 bases in between. CDR3 size: 14 residues. Germline CDR1 and CDR2: GTSNPN and SVGIG (reference sequence). The CDR3 bases are TGTGCCTGGAGTGATGGGACGGCCGGAGAGCCCCAGCATTTT. Translated: CAWSDGTAGEPQHF.

The V gene is TRBV12-5, the J gene TRBJ2-5, with D maybe TRBD1 (5 bases). TRBJ2-7 explains the end of the DNA better; the J call may be wrong. CDR3 length: 13 amino acids. Germline V gene data show CDR1 as LGHNT and CDR2 as FRNRAP. This CDR3 reads CASALGDSYEQYF. DNA for the CDR3: TGTGCTAGTGCTCTAGGGGACTCCTACGAGCAGTACTTC.

This chain links TRBV5-4 with TRBJ2-3; a weak D match, TRBD2 (7 bases). Germline V lookup: CDR1 SGHNT, CDR2 YYREEE (reference sequence). V lost 4 bases, J lost 7 bases, and 25 bases lay in between. The CDR3 is 17 amino acids. CDR3 coding DNA: TGTGCCAGCAGCCAGGGGACTGAGCGGGGCCCATCTTATACGCAGTATTTT. This translates into CASSQGTERGPSYTQYF.